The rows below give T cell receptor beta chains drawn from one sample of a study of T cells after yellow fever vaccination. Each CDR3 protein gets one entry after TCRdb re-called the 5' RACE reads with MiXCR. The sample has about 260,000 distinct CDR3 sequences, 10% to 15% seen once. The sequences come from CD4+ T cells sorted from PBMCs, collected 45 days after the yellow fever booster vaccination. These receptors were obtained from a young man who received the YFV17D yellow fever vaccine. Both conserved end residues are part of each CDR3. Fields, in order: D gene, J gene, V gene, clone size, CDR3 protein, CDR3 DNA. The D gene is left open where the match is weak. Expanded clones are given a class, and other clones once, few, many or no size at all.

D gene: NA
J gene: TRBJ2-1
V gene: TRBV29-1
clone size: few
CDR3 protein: CSVAGNEQFF
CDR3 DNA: TGCAGCGTCGCGGGCAATGAGCAGTTCTTC

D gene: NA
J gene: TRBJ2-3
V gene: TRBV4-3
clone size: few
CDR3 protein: CASSQVFTRTDTQYF
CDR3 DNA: TGCGCCAGCAGCCAAGTGTTCACTAGAACAGATACGCAGTATTTT

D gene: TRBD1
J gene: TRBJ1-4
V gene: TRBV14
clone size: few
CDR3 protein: CASSQQGTGNNEKLFF
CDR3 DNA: TGTGCCAGCAGCCAACAAGGGACAGGAAATAATGAAAAACTGTTTTTT

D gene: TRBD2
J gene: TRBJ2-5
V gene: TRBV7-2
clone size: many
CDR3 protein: CASSTTGGSGTQYF
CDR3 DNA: TGTGCCAGCAGCACCACGGGAGGTTCGGGGACCCAGTACTTC

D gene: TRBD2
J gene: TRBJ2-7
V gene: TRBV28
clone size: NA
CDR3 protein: CASSFRLAGHEQYF
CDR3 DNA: TGTGCCAGCAGTTTTCGGCTAGCGGGGCACGAGCAGTACTTC

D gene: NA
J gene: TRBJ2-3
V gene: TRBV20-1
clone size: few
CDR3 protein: CSARRTVRDTQYF
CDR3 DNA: TGCAGTGCTAGACGGACAGTCAGGGATACGCAGTATTTT

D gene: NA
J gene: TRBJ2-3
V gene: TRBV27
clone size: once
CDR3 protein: CASISLEKDTDTQYF
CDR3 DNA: TGTGCCAGCATTTCACTGGAGAAGGACACAGATACGCAGTATTTT

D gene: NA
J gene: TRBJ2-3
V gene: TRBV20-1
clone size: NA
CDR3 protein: CSAGLNNLDTQYF
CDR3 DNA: TGCAGTGCGGGACTGAACAACCTGGATACGCAGTATTTT

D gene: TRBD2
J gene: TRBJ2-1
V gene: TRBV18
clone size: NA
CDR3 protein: CASSPKTSGSAYNEQFF
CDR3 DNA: TGTGCCAGCTCACCTAAGACTAGCGGGAGCGCCTACAATGAGCAGTTCTTC

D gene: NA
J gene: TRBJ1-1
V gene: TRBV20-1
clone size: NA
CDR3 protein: CSAPGRAGVMNTEAFF
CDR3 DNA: TGCAGTGCTCCCGGGCGGGCAGGGGTAATGAACACTGAAGCTTTCTTT

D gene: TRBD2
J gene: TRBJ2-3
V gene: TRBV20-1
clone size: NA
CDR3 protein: CSAARASGRVPDTQYF
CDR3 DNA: TGCAGTGCCGCGAGAGCTAGCGGGAGGGTCCCAGATACGCAGTATTTT

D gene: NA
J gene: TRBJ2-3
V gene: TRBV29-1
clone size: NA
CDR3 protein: CSVGPKSWDTQYF
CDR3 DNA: TGCAGCGTTGGTCCCAAGTCGTGGGATACGCAGTATTTT

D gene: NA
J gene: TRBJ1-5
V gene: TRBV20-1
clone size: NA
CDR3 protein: CSANGVNSNQPQHF
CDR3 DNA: TGCAGTGCTAATGGCGTCAATAGCAATCAGCCCCAGCATTTT

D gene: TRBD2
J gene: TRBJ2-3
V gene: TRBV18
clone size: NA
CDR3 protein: CASSSLTGLAGVAADTQYF
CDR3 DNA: TGTGCCAGCTCATCGCTGACGGGACTAGCGGGAGTTGCAGCAGATACGCAGTATTTT

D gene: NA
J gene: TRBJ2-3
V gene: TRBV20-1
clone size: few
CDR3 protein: CSGRLKTETFPCPRTDTQYF
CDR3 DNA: TGCAGTGGGCGATTAAAGACCGAAACCTTCCCTTGCCCCCGCACAGATACGCAGTATTTT

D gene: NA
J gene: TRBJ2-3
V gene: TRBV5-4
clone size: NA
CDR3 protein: CASSSPRQGSTDTQYF
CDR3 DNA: TGTGCCAGCAGCTCCCCCCGTCAGGGGAGCACAGATACGCAGTATTTT

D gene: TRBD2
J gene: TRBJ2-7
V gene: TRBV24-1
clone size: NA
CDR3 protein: CATSDSGASYEQYF
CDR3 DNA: TGTGCCACCAGTGATAGCGGGGCAAGTTACGAGCAGTACTTC

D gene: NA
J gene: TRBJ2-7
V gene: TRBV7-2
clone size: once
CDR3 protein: CASSPQGRGSFYEQYF
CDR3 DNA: TGTGCCAGCAGCCCCCAGGGGCGGGGATCTTTCTACGAGCAGTACTTC

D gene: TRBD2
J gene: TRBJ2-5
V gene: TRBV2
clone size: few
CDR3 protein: CASMRGTSGSGETQYF
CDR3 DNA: TGTGCCAGCATGAGGGGGACTAGCGGGAGCGGTGAGACCCAGTACTTC

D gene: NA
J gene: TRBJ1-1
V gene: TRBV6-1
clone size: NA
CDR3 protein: CASRKHKNTEAFF
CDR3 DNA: TGTGCCAGCAGGAAACACAAGAACACTGAAGCTTTCTTT

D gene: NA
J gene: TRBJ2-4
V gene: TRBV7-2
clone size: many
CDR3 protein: CASSLGGGGNIQYF
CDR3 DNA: TGTGCCAGCAGCTTGGGAGGGGGAGGAAACATTCAGTACTTC

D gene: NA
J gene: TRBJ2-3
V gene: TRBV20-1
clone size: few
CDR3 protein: CSAGGGRGTDTQYF
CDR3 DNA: TGCAGTGCTGGGGGGGGCCGGGGCACAGATACGCAGTATTTT

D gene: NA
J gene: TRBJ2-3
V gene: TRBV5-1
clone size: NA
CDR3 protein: CASTEGFADTQYF
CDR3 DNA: TGCGCCAGTACAGAGGGGTTTGCAGATACGCAGTATTTT

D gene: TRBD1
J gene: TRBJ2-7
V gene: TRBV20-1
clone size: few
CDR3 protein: CSALPGTGVYEQYF
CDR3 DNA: TGCAGTGCTCTTCCCGGGACAGGGGTCTACGAGCAGTACTTC

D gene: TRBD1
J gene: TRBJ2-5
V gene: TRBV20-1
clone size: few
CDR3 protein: CSARDLGQGRETQYF
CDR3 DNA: TGCAGTGCTAGAGATCTGGGACAGGGCCGCGAGACCCAGTACTTC

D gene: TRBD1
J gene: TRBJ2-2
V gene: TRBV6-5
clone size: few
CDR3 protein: CASSYFWTGDNTGELFF
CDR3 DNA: TGTGCCAGCAGTTACTTCTGGACAGGGGACAATACCGGGGAGCTGTTTTTT

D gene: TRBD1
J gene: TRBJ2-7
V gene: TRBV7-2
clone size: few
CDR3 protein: CASSTGQGAGEQYF
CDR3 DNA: TGTGCCAGCAGCACTGGACAGGGGGCGGGCGAGCAGTACTTC

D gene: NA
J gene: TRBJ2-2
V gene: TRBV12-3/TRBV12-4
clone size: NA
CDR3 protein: CASSRRSAGTGELFF
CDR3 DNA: TGTGCCAGCAGTCGGCGTAGCGCAGGCACCGGGGAGCTGTTTTTT

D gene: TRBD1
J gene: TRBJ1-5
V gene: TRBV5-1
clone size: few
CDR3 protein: CASSLGTGGGNQPQHF
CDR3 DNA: TGCGCCAGCAGCTTGGGTACAGGGGGTGGCAATCAGCCCCAGCATTTT

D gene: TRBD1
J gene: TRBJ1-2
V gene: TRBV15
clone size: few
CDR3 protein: CATSRGTGEYGYTF
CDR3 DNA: TGTGCCACCAGCAGAGGGACAGGCGAATATGGCTACACCTTC

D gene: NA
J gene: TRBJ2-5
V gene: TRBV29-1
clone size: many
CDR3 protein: CSVWDRAQYF
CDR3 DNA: TGCAGCGTTTGGGACCGGGCCCAGTACTTC

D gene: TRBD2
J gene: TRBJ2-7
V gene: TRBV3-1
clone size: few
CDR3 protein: CASSQVPSGIYEQYF
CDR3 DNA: TGTGCCAGCAGCCAAGTTCCTAGCGGGATTTACGAGCAGTACTTC

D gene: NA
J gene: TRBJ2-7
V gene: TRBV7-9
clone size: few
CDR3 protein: CASSPIQGEQYF
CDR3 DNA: TGTGCCAGCAGCCCAATTCAAGGCGAGCAGTACTTC

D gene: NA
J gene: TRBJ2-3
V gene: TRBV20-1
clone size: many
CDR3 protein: CSARDLGRGTDTQYF
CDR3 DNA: TGCAGTGCTAGAGACCTGGGGAGGGGGACAGATACGCAGTATTTT

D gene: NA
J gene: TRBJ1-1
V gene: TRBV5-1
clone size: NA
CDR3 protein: CASSLSKPPESNTEAFF
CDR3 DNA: TGCGCCAGCAGCTTAAGTAAGCCCCCCGAGTCCAACACTGAAGCTTTCTTT

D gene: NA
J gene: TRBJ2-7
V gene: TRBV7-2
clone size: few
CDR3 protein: CASSSGQLYEQYF
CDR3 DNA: TGTGCCAGCAGCTCCGGACAGCTCTACGAGCAGTACTTC

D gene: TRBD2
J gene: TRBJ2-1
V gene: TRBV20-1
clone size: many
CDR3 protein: CSARDRSGTREAYNEQFF
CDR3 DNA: TGCAGTGCTAGAGATCGTTCCGGGACTAGGGAAGCCTACAATGAGCAGTTCTTC

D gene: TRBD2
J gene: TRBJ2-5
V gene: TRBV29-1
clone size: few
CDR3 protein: CSALAGGSETQYF
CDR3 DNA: TGCAGCGCTTTAGCGGGAGGATCGGAGACCCAGTACTTC

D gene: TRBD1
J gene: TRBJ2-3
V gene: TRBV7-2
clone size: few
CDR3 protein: CASITGAAYSTDTQYF
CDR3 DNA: TGTGCCAGCATAACAGGGGCCGCGTATAGCACAGATACGCAGTATTTT

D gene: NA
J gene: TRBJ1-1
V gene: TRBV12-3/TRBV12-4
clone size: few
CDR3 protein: CASSWAGATEAFF
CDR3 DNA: TGTGCCAGCAGTTGGGCAGGGGCTACTGAAGCTTTCTTT

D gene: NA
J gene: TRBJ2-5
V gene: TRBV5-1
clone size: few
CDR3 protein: CASTRGTGHQETQYF
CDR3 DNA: TGCGCCAGCACCCGGGGCACAGGGCACCAAGAGACCCAGTACTTC

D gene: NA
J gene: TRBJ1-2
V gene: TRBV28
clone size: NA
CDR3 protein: CASSLAAHGYTF
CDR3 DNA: TGTGCCAGCAGTTTAGCAGCCCATGGCTACACCTTC

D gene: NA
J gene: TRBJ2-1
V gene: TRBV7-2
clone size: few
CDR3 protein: CASSFWSSEQFF
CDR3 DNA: TGTGCCAGCAGCTTTTGGAGTAGTGAGCAGTTCTTC

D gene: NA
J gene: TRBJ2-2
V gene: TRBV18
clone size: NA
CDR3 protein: CASSPRQGTSTGELFF
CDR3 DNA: TGTGCCAGCTCACCACGGCAGGGGACATCGACCGGGGAGCTGTTTTTT

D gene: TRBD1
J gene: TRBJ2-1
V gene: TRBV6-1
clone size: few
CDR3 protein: CASRDPLGQSSYNEQFF
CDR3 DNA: TGTGCCAGCAGGGACCCCCTGGGACAGAGCTCCTACAATGAGCAGTTCTTC

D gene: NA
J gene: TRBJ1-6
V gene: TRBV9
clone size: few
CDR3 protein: CASSVEGYSPLHF
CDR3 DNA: TGTGCCAGCAGCGTAGAGGGGTATTCACCCCTCCACTTT

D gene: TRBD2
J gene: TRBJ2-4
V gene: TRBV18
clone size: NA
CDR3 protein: CASSPLAGGGVIQYF
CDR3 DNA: TGTGCCAGCTCACCGTTGGCGGGAGGGGGAGTCATTCAGTACTTC